This TCR beta chain was retrieved from a study of shared clonotypes between healthy human individuals. The wider study: Per donor, three plates held CD4 naive cells, three held CD4 memory, two held CD8 naive and one held CD8 memory.

Germline-derived CDR1 and CDR2 are LNHDA and SQIVND (reference sequence). This CDR3 comprises 13 residues. The V end was cut by 6 bases, the J end by 1 base, with 9 bases between. Sequencing was performed with immunoSEQ multiplex PCR; in TCRdb, only in-frame clones are kept and a portion is missing. The sample holds some 1.1 million clones, around 77% seen once. The donors, healthy adults who were HIV-negative, had experienced no recent acute infections or vaccinations. The clonotype was recovered from a man between 18 and 29 years old in good health. Some clones in this sample may be carry-over from other donors' samples. This rearrangement joins TRBV19 to TRBJ1-2, with a possible D match to TRBD1 (6 bases). Sequenced sample: memory CD4+ T cells from PBMCs. Subset indicated: CD45RA-negative fraction. The CDR3 here is CASRWDNNYGYTF. Written as DNA, the CDR3 is TGTGCCAGTAGATGGGACAATAACTATGGCTACACCTTC.